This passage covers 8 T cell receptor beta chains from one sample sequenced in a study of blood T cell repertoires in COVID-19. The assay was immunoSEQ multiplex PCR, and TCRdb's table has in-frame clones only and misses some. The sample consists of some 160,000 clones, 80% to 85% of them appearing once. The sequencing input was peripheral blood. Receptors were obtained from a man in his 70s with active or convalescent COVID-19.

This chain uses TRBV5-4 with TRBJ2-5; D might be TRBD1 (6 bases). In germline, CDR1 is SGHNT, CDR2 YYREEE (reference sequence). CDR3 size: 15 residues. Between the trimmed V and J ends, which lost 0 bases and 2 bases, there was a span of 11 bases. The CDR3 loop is CASSLGGPAQETQYF. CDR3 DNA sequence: TGTGCCAGCAGCTTGGGGGGGCCAGCTCAAGAGACCCAGTACTTC.

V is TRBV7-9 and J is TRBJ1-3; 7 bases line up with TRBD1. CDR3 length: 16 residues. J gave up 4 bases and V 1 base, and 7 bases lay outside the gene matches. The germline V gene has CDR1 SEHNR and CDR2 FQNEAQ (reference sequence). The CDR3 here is CASSLVDREVGNTIYF. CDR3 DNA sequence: TGTGCCAGCAGCTTAGTTGACAGGGAGGTAGGAAACACCATATATTTT.

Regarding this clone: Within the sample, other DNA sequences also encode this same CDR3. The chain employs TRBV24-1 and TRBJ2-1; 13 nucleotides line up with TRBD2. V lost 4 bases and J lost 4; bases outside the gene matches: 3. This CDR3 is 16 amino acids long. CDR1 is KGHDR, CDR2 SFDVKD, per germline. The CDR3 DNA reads TGTGCCACCAGTGACAGACTAGCGGGAGGATACAATGAGCAGTTCTTC. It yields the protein CATSDRLAGGYNEQFF.

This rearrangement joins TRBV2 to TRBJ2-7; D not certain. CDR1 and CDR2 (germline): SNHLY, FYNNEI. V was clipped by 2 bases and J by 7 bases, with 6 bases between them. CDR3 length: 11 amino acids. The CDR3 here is CASSERWEQYF. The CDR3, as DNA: TGTGCCAGCAGTGAACGGTGGGAGCAGTACTTC.

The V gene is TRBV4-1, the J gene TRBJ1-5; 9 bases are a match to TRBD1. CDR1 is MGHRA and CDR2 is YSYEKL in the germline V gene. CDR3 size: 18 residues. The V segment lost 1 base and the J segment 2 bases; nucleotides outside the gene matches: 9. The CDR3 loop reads CASSQGTATGGRNQPQHF. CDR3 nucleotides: TGCGCCAGCAGCCAAGGGACTGCCACAGGGGGCCGCAATCAGCCCCAGCATTTT.

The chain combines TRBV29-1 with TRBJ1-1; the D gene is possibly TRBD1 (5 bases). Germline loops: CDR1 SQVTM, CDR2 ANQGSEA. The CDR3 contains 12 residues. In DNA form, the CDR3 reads TGCAGTGGGGGGGTGTTGAACACTGAAGCTTTCTTT. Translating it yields CSGGVLNTEAFF.

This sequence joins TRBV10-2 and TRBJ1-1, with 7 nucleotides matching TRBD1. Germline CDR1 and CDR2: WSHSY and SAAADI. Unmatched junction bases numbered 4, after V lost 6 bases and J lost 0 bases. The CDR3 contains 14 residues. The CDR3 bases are TGCGCCAGCAGGAGGGACAGACTGAACACTGAAGCTTTCTTT. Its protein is CASRRDRLNTEAFF.

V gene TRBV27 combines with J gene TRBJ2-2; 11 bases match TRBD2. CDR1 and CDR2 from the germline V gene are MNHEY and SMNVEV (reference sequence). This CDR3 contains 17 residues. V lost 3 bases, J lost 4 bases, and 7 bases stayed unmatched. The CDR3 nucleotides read TGTGCCAGCAGTTTGGGTAGCGGGGGGGCCGGCACCGGGGAGCTGTTTTTT. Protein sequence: CASSLGSGGAGTGELFF.